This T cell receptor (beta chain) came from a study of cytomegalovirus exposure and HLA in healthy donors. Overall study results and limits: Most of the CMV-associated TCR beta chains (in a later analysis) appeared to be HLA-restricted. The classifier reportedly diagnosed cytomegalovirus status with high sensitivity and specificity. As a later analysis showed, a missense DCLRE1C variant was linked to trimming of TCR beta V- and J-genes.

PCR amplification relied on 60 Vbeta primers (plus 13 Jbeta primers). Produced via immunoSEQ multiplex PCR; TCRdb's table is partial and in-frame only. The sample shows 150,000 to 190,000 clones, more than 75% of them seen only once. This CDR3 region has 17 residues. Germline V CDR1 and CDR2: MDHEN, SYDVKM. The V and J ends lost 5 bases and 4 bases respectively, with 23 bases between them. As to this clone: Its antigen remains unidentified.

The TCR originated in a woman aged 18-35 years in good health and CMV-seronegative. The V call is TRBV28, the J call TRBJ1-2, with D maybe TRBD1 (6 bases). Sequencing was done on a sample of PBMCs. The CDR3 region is CASSQPWGAGTSYGYTF. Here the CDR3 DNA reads TGTGCCAGCAGTCAACCTTGGGGGGCAGGGACTAGCTATGGCTACACCTTC.